The 13 T cell receptor beta chains reported below all come from one sample, sequenced in a study of T-cell reconstitution after alpha-beta-depleted transplantation in children. Unique molecular identifiers were incorporated into the prepared TCRbeta library. One entry per CDR3 protein results from TCRdb running MiXCR on the PCR reads. The repertoire consists of about 110,000 distinct CDR3 sequences, with about 6% occurring once and the leading ten covering roughly 25%. Material: PBMCs, mostly from graft donor cells, obtained 360 days after TCRalphabeta/CD19-depleted stem cell transplant. These receptors originate from a male patient aged 2 to 10 who had a stem cell transplant for acute lymphoblastic leukemia, so the T cells may come from the graft donor.

This clonotype was observed a handful of times. This chain uses TRBV5-1 with TRBJ1-4; D ambiguous. The V gene lost 4 bases and the J gene lost 7 bases, with 20 bases spanning the gap. This CDR3 contains 16 residues. CDR1 SGHRS and CDR2 YFSETQ come from the germline V gene. The CDR3 DNA reads TGCGCCAGCAGCCTCAATCCCGGGTTAAGAGGTGAAAAACTGTTTTTT. It encodes CASSLNPGLRGEKLFF.

The chain uses TRBV9 and TRBJ1-1; D is unresolved. The V end lost 3 bases, the J end lost 7 bases, and 7 bases lay between the germline ends. The CDR3 runs to 11 residues. CDR1 is SGDLS, CDR2 YYNGEE, per germline. In DNA form, the CDR3 reads TGTGCCAGCAGCGATCACGGTGAAGCTTTCTTT. Amino acids: CASSDHGEAFF.

This clonotype was recorded many times. The chain recombines TRBV7-9 with TRBJ2-2, with D possibly matching TRBD2 (6 bases). CDR3 length equals 15 residues. The V end was cut by 5 bases, the J end by 5 bases, with 15 bases between. Germline lookup yields CDR1 SEHNR and CDR2 FQNEAQ (reference sequence). Here the CDR3 reads CASSPRDSWTGELFF. In DNA form, the CDR3 reads TGTGCCAGCAGCCCTCGGGACTCCTGGACCGGGGAGCTGTTTTTT.

In this sample, this clonotype turned up many times. The chain links TRBV16 to TRBJ2-7; D gene unclear. Germline V lookup: CDR1 KGHSY, CDR2 FQNENV. The CDR3 covers 13 residues. Trimming removed 1 base at V and 7 bases at J, with 11 bases between. The CDR3 sequence is CASSQYKQNEQYF. The CDR3 DNA reads as TGTGCCAGCAGCCAATACAAGCAAAATGAGCAGTACTTC. Variable domain in full (rest from reference TRBV16 and TRBJ2-7): GEEVAQTPKHLVRGEGQKAKLYCAPIKGHSYVFWYQQVLKNEFKFLISFQNENVFDETGMPKERFSAKCLPNSPCSLEIQATKLEDSAVYFCASSQYKQNEQYFGPGTRLTVT.

At least ten counts were recorded for this clonotype. The chain uses TRBV10-3 and TRBJ1-5; a possible D gene is TRBD1 (5 bases). V shed 8 bases and J shed 3 bases, with 20 bases lying between them. Germline assignment: CDR1 ENHRY and CDR2 SYGVKD. The CDR3 contains 16 residues. CDR3 sequence: CAISRDWQGYNQPQHF. The CDR3 DNA follows: TGTGCCATCTCTCGGGATTGGCAGGGCTACAATCAGCCCCAGCATTTT.

This clonotype turned up a few times. The CDR3 reads CASNGGGTDTQYF. The CDR3 nucleotides read TGCGCCAGCAATGGGGGGGGCACAGATACGCAGTATTTT. The gene calls are TRBV5-1 and TRBJ2-3, with 7 bases aligning to TRBD2. The CDR3 sequence is 13 residues long. In germline, CDR1 is SGHRS, CDR2 YFSETQ. J was trimmed by 1 base and V by 6 bases; bases with no gene match: 2.

This clonotype was observed many times. The chain links TRBV7-8 to TRBJ1-1; TRBD1 matches 8 bases. V was pared by 5 bases and J by 3 bases, with 5 bases of the junction left unmatched. The CDR3 is made up of 14 amino acids. Germline lookup yields CDR1 SGHVS and CDR2 FQNEAQ. CDR3 DNA sequence: TGTGCCAGCAGCCCACAGGGGGAAGACACTGAAGCTTTCTTT. It is translated as CASSPQGEDTEAFF. Drawing the rest from reference TRBV7-8 and TRBJ1-1, the complete variable domain is GAGVSQSPRYKVAKRGQDVALRCDPISGHVSLFWYQQALGQGPEFLTYFQNEAQLDKSGLPSDRFFAERPEGSVSTLKIQRTQQEDSAVYLCASSPQGEDTEAFFGQGTRLTVV.

This clonotype was found many times. For the CDR3, the DNA is TGTGCCAGCAGCTTACACCGGGACAGGGTAGAGGCCAAAAACATTCAGTACTTC. Translation gives CASSLHRDRVEAKNIQYF. The genes are TRBV9 and TRBJ2-4; 9 positions match TRBD1. With V trimmed by 4 bases and J by 1 base, 12 bases remained unmatched. The CDR3 spans 18 residues. Germline V CDR1 and CDR2: SGDLS, YYNGEE.

This clonotype has ten or more counts. The chain has TRBV12-3 or TRBV12-4 and TRBJ2-5; 14 bases match TRBD2. This CDR3 comprises 15 residues. Unmatched junction bases numbered 4, after V lost 5 bases and J lost 5 bases. The CDR3 coding sequence is TGTGCCAGCAGTCGACTAGCGGGAGGGTGGGAGACCCAGTACTTC. It encodes CASSRLAGGWETQYF.

This clonotype has ten or more counts. The chain employs TRBV11-2 and TRBJ2-2; the D gene could be TRBD1 or TRBD2 (5 bases each). Germline V gene lookup returns CDR1 SGHAT and CDR2 FQNNGV. With 3 bases removed from V and 6 bases from J, the gap between germline ends came to 8 bases. The CDR3 length is 13 residues. In nucleotides, the CDR3 is TGTGCCAGCAGCTTCGGGGCGGCCGGGGAGCTGTTTTTT. Residues: CASSFGAAGELFF.

The chain uses TRBV7-9 and TRBJ2-7; tentatively, D is TRBD1 (6 bases). The V gene lost 5 bases and the J gene lost 2 bases, with 22 bases spanning the gap. Germline V gene sequence: CDR1 SEHNR, CDR2 FQNEAQ (reference sequence). The CDR3 runs 17 residues. The CDR3 DNA reads as TGTGCCAGCAGCCATAGGGGCGAGACAGGCATTCCCTACGAGCAGTACTTC. Translating gives CASSHRGETGIPYEQYF.

In this sample, this clonotype turned up once. A much bigger clone sits one base away, suggesting this may be a read error. The chain has TRBV12-3 or TRBV12-4 and TRBJ2-2; D unclear. The CDR3 contains 13 residues. Written as DNA, the CDR3 is TGTGTCACCTCTCTAGGCGGTCCCGGGGAGCTGTTTTTT. This encodes CVTSLGGPGELFF.

This chain joins TRBV9 and TRBJ1-2, with D uncertain. CDR1 and CDR2 (germline): SGDLS, YYNGEE. V shed 0 bases and J shed 7 bases, with 10 bases lying between them. CDR3 length: 13 residues. The CDR3 DNA reads TGTGCCAGCAGCGTAGGTCTCATCGGTGGCTACACCTTC. Translating gives CASSVGLIGGYTF.